This T cell receptor (beta chain) was identified in a study of Ad26.COV2.S vaccination and SARS-CoV-2 variants. There are 15 residues in the CDR3. Trimming took 2 bases from V and 4 from J, leaving 13 bases between them. Germline values: CDR1 SGDLS, CDR2 YYNGEE. Treatment meaning: 15 to 20 received Ad26.COV2.S at low or high dose, single or two shots; five or six received placebo; per-sample allocation not given. Collection of the samples took place on day 63 after the first injection of vaccine or placebo. Clones were read by immunoSEQ multiplex PCR, and TCRdb kept only the in-frame ones, dropping some. This sample has fewer than 500,000 clones, with roughly 89% found just once.

The receptor was isolated from a person between 18 and 60 years old who received the Ad26.COV2.S COVID-19 vaccine or a placebo. Sample: peripheral blood, taken in a trial of Ad26.COV2.S vaccine versus placebo. V gene TRBV9 combines with J gene TRBJ2-1; perhaps TRBD2 as D (7 bases). CDR3 DNA: TGTGCCAGCAGCGTGACCGGGGGGCGGTACAATGAGCAGTTCTTC. It specifies CASSVTGGRYNEQFF.